This TCR beta chain derives from a study of CD8+ T cells in alopecia areata. Notes on the study in general: In patients, TCRs were shared less clearly than in mice, and HLA may possibly be involved.

Sorting separated CD4+ and CD8+ T cells out of PBMCs. Germline-derived CDR1 and CDR2 are SGHDT and YYEEEE. The ends were cut back, 0 bases at V and 0 bases at J, with 9 bases in the middle. The CDR3 totals 16 residues. As for this clone: What it binds is unknown.

Extraction and reverse transcription of RNA yielded cDNA as the sequencing template. Libraries were prepared by immunoSEQ multiplex PCR; TCRdb keeps only in-frame clonotypes and omits some of them. The sample yields 110,000 to 150,000 clones, less than 75% seen once. Sequenced sample: CD8+ T cells sorted from blood. The chain has TRBV5-6 and TRBJ2-2, with D perhaps TRBD2 (6 bases). The receptor's source is a human donor in good health. CDR3 DNA sequence: TGTGCCAGCAGCTTGGGGGAGCGGGCGAACACCGGGGAGCTGTTTTTT. Encoded protein: CASSLGERANTGELFF.